The 3 T cell receptor beta chains below come from one sample, sequenced in a study of blood T cell repertoires in COVID-19 (TCRdb year 2020). Library construction relied on the immunoSEQ multiplex PCR assay. As stored in TCRdb, this immuneACCESS dataset retains in-frame rearrangements with V and J assigned. A fraction of the clones does not appear; measured against another copy, unresolved V genes explain less than half of the discrepancy, and the remainder lacks a known reason. This sample comprises under 80,000 clones, about 86% of them detected only once. Roughly 15% of the sample is held by the ten biggest clonotypes. Specimen: peripheral blood. The receptors were sampled from a man aged 80 or over in a cohort sampled during active COVID-19.

The chain has TRBV20-1 and TRBJ1-2, with 7 bases aligning to TRBD1. The CDR3 loop spans 14 amino acids. Losses at the gene ends were 3 bases for V and 5 bases for J; bases not matched to a gene: 9. Germline CDR1 reads DFQATT; CDR2 reads SNEGSKA (reference sequence). As DNA, the CDR3 is TGCAGTGCTAGTGTGGCTGACAGGGCTTATGGCTACACCTTC. Its translation is CSASVADRAYGYTF.

This chain joins TRBV19 and TRBJ2-3; D is possibly TRBD1 (6 bases). Germline CDR1 and CDR2: LNHDA and SQIVND (reference sequence). The CDR3 sequence is 16 residues long. Trimming removed 4 bases at V and 5 bases at J, with 19 bases between. CDR3 sequence (DNA): TGTGCCAGTAGTACGGGGACAATAGGTTTTGTAGATACGCAGTATTTT. As protein: CASSTGTIGFVDTQYF. Using reference TRBV19 and TRBJ2-3 for the parts outside the CDR3, the full variable domain is DGGITQSPKYLFRKEGQNVTLSCEQNLNHDAMYWYRQDPGQGLRLIYYSQIVNDFQKGDIAEGYSVSREKKESFPLTVTSAQKNPTAFYLCASSTGTIGFVDTQYFGPGTRLTVL.

In this sample, this clone turned up a few times. J is TRBJ2-3 and V is TRBV6-5; weak D call: TRBD2 (6 bases). This CDR3 contains 15 residues. CDR1 and CDR2 from the germline V gene are MNHEY and SVGAGI. Trimming shortened V by 2 bases and J by 5 bases, and 14 bases separated the two germline ends. CDR3 residues: CASSYQAGAVDTQYF. CDR3 bases: TGTGCCAGCAGTTACCAAGCGGGTGCAGTAGATACGCAGTATTTT.